What follows are 8 T cell receptor beta chains derived from one specimen sequenced in a study of blood T cell repertoires in COVID-19. Assay used: immunoSEQ multiplex PCR; TCRdb lists only in-frame clones, some missing. This sample carries about 170,000 clones, roughly 86% of them seen once, and the ten largest clones take roughly 3.3%. Sequenced: peripheral blood. These receptor sequences come from a man in his sixties or seventies with acute or convalescent COVID-19.

Note on this clone: An end of the junction does not agree with germline; a read error may underlie this. The chain uses TRBV11-2 and TRBJ2-7, with D maybe TRBD1 (5 bases). The CDR3 length is 15 residues. From germline, CDR1 is SGHAT and CDR2 FQNNGV. This CDR3 is CASSLELGVFYEQYF. CDR3 in DNA: TGTGCCAGCAGCCTAGAGTTAGGGGTCTTCTACGAGCAGTACTTC.

The V call is TRBV19, the J call TRBJ2-2, with D possibly being TRBD1 (5 bases). The CDR3 is made up of 17 amino acids. V was clipped by 6 bases and J by 8 bases, with 25 bases between them. The germline V gene encodes CDR1 LNHDA and CDR2 SQIVND (reference sequence). CDR3 in DNA: TGTGCCAGTAGCCAGGGTCGGCGATTGGGCCTGCCAGGGGAGCTGTTTTTT. Its protein product is CASSQGRRLGLPGELFF.

This clone was counted a single time. This rearrangement joins TRBV28 to TRBJ2-5; D is possibly TRBD2 (6 bases). Germline V lookup: CDR1 MDHEN, CDR2 SYDVKM. The CDR3 runs 16 residues. V lost 5 bases and J lost 5, with 21 bases in between. CDR3 in amino acids: CASSQFRLGVLETQYF. Written as DNA, the CDR3 is TGTGCCAGCAGTCAGTTCCGACTAGGTGTGCTGGAGACCCAGTACTTC.

V is TRBV5-1 and J is TRBJ2-7; 8 bases fit TRBD2. The trim removed 4 bases at V and 6 bases at J, leaving 9 bases unmatched. CDR1 is SGHRS and CDR2 is YFSETQ in the germline V gene. This CDR3 comprises 14 residues. The CDR3 reads CASSPRTSTPEQYF. CDR3 coding DNA: TGCGCCAGCAGCCCCCGGACTAGCACCCCCGAGCAGTACTTC.

J is TRBJ1-6 and V is TRBV7-3; a possible D gene is TRBD1 (5 bases). The ends were cut back, 4 bases at V and 12 bases at J, with 10 bases in the middle. Germline V gives CDR1 SGHTA, CDR2 FQGTGA. This CDR3 has 12 residues. The CDR3 sequence is CASSSAGGPLHF. In DNA form, the CDR3 reads TGTGCCAGCAGCTCGGCCGGGGGACCCCTCCACTTT.

The CDR3 loop is CASRPTTGLATDTQYF. Here the CDR3 DNA reads TGCGCCAGCAGACCTACCACAGGGTTGGCCACAGATACGCAGTATTTT. The J gene is TRBJ2-3, the V gene TRBV5-1; maybe TRBD1 (6 bases). Germline V lookup: CDR1 SGHRS, CDR2 YFSETQ. The CDR3 length is 16 residues. Between the trimmed V and J ends, which lost 5 bases and 2 bases, there was a span of 18 bases.

The chain is built from TRBV5-1 and TRBJ1-5, with 8 bases aligning to TRBD1. Looked up from germline, CDR1 is SGHRS and CDR2 is YFSETQ. The CDR3 runs to 13 residues. The trim removed 3 bases at V and 5 bases at J, leaving 1 base unmatched. The CDR3 sequence: CASSSDRDQPQHF. The CDR3 DNA follows: TGCGCCAGCAGCTCGGACAGGGATCAGCCCCAGCATTTT.

V gene TRBV14 combines with J gene TRBJ1-3, with D unresolved. This CDR3 comprises 14 residues. Trimming cost V 1 base and J 3 bases, with 7 bases left between them. Germline CDR1 is SGHDN and CDR2 is FVKESK. The CDR3 region has the DNA TGTGCCAGCAGCCAAGTCCCCCGTGGAAACACCATATATTTT. The encoded protein is CASSQVPRGNTIYF.